The TCR beta chain described here comes from a study of tumor-infiltrating lymphocytes in primary liver carcinoma. On the study more broadly: Samples returned roughly 3.65 to 7.5 million productive TCRbeta reads, a yield that was similar across tissue types. Study-level findings and limits: A small share of top clones, only about 8-25%, was found in all five tumor regions.

Investigators took RNA and DNA out together from about 20-30 mg of unsorted bulk tissue. As to this clonotype: Its antigen is not identified. A read error may produce the germline difference seen at one junction end.

With a constant-region primer, TCR beta cDNA was made from around 530 ng of total RNA. Three nested multiplex PCR rounds of slightly modified ARM-PCR generated TCR beta libraries. TCRdb re-analysed the multiplex PCR reads in MiXCR, keeping a single row per CDR3 protein. Among 100,000 to 150,000 distinct CDR3 sequences listed, roughly 69% were seen once. The receptor's source is a woman aged 55 to 70 with primary liver carcinoma and hepatitis B virus infection. The sample comprised liver tumor tissue from sampling region 1. Subset denoted: tumor region T1, superior pole.

The CDR3 spells CASSLSVSYNEKFF. The CDR3 DNA reads as TGTGCCAGCAGCCTCAGCGTCTCCTACAATGAGAAGTTCTTC. The gene calls are TRBV7-9 and TRBJ2-1; D not certain. CDR1 and CDR2 (germline): SEHNR, FQNEAQ (reference sequence). The CDR3 sequence is 14 residues long. Together with reference TRBV7-9 and TRBJ2-1, the CDR3 gives the full variable domain: DTGVSQNPRHKITKRGQNVTFRCDPISEHNRLYWYRQTLGQGPEFLTYFQNEAQLEKSRLLSDRFSAERPKGSFSTLEIQRTEQGDSAMYLCASSLSVSYNEKFFGPGTRLTVL.